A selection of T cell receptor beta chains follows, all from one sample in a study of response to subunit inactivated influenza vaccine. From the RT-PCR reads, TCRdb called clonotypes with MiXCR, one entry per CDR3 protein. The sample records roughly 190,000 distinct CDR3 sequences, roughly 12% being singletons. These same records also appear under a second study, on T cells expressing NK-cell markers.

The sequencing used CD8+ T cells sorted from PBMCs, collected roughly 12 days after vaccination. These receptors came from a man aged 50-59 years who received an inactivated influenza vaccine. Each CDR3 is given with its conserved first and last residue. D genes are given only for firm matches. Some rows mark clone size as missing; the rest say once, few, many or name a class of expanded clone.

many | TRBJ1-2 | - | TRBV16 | TGTGCCAGCAGCCAAATAGTCAACTATGGCTACACCTTC | CASSQIVNYGYTF
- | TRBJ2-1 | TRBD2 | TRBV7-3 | TGTGCCAGCAGCTGGCGTAGCGGGGGATACAATGAGCAGTTCTTC | CASSWRSGGYNEQFF
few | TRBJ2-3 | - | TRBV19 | TGTGCCAGTAGTATTTTCCTAAGCACAGATACGCAGTATTTT | CASSIFLSTDTQYF
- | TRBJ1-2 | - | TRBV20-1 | TGCAGCGCCTTCAGGAATAACTATGGCTACACCTTC | CSAFRNNYGYTF
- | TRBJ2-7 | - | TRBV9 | TGTGCCAGCAGCGTAGCGGGTGGCATGACCTACGAGCAGTACTTC | CASSVAGGMTYEQYF
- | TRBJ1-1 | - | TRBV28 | TGTGCCAGCAGTTTAATGCTTTTGGGGCTGAACACTGAAGCTTTCTTT | CASSLMLLGLNTEAFF
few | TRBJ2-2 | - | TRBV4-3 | TGCGCCAGCAGCCAAGCGGGAATGGCCGGGGAGCTGTTTTTT | CASSQAGMAGELFF
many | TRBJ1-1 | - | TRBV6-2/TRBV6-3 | TGTGCCAGCACCTATCCGAACAGAGAAGCTTTCTTT | CASTYPNREAFF
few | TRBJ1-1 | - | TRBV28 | TGTGCCAGCAGTCTGGCATTTCTGAACACTGAAGCTTTCTTT | CASSLAFLNTEAFF
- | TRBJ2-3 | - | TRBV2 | TGTGCCAGCCTCGCGGATACGCAGTATTTT | CASLADTQYF
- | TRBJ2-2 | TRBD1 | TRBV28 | TGTGCCAGCAGTCCGGGGACAGGGCTTCCCGGGGAGCTGTTTTTT | CASSPGTGLPGELFF
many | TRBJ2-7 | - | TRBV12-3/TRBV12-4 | TGTGCCAGCGCCCCGGGGGTCTCCTACGAGCAGTACTTC | CASAPGVSYEQYF
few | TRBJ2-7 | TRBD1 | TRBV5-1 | TGCGCCAGCAGCTTGGTGTGGGACAGCTACGAGCAGTACTTC | CASSLVWDSYEQYF
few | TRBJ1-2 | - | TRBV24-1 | TGTGCCACCAGTGATATGGACAGAAACTATGGCTACACCTTC | CATSDMDRNYGYTF
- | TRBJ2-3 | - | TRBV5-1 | TGCGCCAGCAGCTTGGTGGTCCGACCTACGCCCTATAGCACAGATACGCAGTATTTT | CASSLVVRPTPYSTDTQYF
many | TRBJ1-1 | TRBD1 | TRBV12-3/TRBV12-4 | TGTGCCAGCGGGCAGGGGGCGGAAGCTTTCTTT | CASGQGAEAFF
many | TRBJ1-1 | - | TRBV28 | TGTGCCAGCAGATTCACAGGGACGACCACTGAAGCTTTCTTT | CASRFTGTTTEAFF
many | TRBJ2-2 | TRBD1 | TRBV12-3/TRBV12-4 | TGTGCCAGCAGTATGGACAGGGTCACCGGGGAGCTGTTTTTT | CASSMDRVTGELFF
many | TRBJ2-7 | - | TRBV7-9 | TGTGCCAGCAGCTCCCTAGCGAGCTCCTACGAGCAGTACTTC | CASSSLASSYEQYF
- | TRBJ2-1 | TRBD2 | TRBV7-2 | TGTGCCAGCAGCTTACCGGGCCGGACTAGCGGCTACAGCTCCTACAATGAGCAGTTCTTC | CASSLPGRTSGYSSYNEQFF
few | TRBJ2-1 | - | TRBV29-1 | TGCAGCGTTGTCCCCGACGGGCCTAGTGTCTACAATGAGCAGTTCTTC | CSVVPDGPSVYNEQFF
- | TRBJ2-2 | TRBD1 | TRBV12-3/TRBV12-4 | TGTGCCAGCATTAGTAGCCAGGGGGACACCGGGGAGCTGTTTTTT | CASISSQGDTGELFF
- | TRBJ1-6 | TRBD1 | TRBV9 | TGTGCCAGCAGCCCAGGAGGGACAGCGGGAGTTAATTCACCCCTCCACTTT | CASSPGGTAGVNSPLHF
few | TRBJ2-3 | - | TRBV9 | TGTGCCAGCAGCGTACGGGGAGGCAGGAGCACAGATACGCAGTATTTT | CASSVRGGRSTDTQYF
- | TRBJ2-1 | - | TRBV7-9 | TGTGCCAGAAGCTACTGGTCAGGGCCGACTGAGCAGTTCTTC | CARSYWSGPTEQFF
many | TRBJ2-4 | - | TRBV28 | TGTGCCAGCAGTTTCCAACCGGGATTAGGGAGCAGCATAGCCAAAAACATTCAGTACTTC | CASSFQPGLGSSIAKNIQYF
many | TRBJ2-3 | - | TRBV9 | TGTGCCAGCAGTTTGGGCGTCGATACGCAGTATTTT | CASSLGVDTQYF
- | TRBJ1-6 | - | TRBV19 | TGTGCCAGTAGTATTGATTTCGTCGGGAGCTCCTATAATTCACCCCTCCACTTT | CASSIDFVGSSYNSPLHF
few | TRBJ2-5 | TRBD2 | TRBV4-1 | TGCGCCAGCAGCCAAACTAGCGCCCAAGAGACCCAGTACTTC | CASSQTSAQETQYF
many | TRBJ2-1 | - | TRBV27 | TGTGCCAGCAGTTTTGGTCGGGTGGGTGAGCAGTTCTTC | CASSFGRVGEQFF
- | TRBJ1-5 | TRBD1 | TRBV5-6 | TGTGCCAGCAGCTTTGGGACAGGGGGAAATCAGCCCCAGCATTTT | CASSFGTGGNQPQHF
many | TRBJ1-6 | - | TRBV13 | TGTGCCACCTTGGCGGCAGGGGAATATAATTCACCCCTCCACTTT | CATLAAGEYNSPLHF
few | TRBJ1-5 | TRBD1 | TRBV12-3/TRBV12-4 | TGTGCCAGCAACGGACAGGGGGTTAGCAATCAGCCCCAGCATTTT | CASNGQGVSNQPQHF
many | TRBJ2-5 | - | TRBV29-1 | TGCAGCGTTGAAAGCGGTTACCAAGAGACCCAGTACTTC | CSVESGYQETQYF
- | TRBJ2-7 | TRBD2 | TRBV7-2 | TGTGCCAGCAGCGAAGTGCGGCGCGGGAGGTCCTACGAGCAGTACTTC | CASSEVRRGRSYEQYF
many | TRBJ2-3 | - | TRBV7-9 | TGTGCCACAAGGGGGGGCCAAAGCACAGATACGCAGTATTTT | CATRGGQSTDTQYF
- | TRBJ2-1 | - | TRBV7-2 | TGTGCCAGCAGCTTTTTTTCTGGGAATGAGCAGTTCTTC | CASSFFSGNEQFF
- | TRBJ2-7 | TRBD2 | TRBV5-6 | TGTGCCAGCAGCCTAGCGGGAGGGCCACACTACGAGCAGTACTTC | CASSLAGGPHYEQYF
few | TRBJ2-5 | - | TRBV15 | TGTGCCACCCGCCCCGGGCACCAAGAGACCCAGTACTTC | CATRPGHQETQYF
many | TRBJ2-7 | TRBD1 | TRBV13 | TGTGCCAGCAGCTTTAACAGGGGGCCCTACGAGCAGTACTTC | CASSFNRGPYEQYF
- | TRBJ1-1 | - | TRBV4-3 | TGCGCCAGCAGCCAAGGACAGGATTCTGAAGCTTTCTTT | CASSQGQDSEAFF
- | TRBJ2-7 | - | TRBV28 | TGTGCCAGCAGTTATCAGGGGAGCTCCTACGAGCAGTACTTC | CASSYQGSSYEQYF
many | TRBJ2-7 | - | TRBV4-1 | TGCGCCAGCAGCCAAGTACCAGGGACGAGCTACGAGCAGTACTTC | CASSQVPGTSYEQYF
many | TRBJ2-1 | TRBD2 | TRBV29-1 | TGCAGCGTTGACGGCGGGAGTTTATATGAGCAGTTCTTC | CSVDGGSLYEQFF
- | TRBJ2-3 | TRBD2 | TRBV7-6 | TGTGCCAGCAGCTTCGGGGGGACAGATACGCAGTATTTT | CASSFGGTDTQYF
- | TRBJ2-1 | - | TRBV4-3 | TGCGCCAGCAGCCAGGACTGGGTCAGCAATGAGCAGTTCTTC | CASSQDWVSNEQFF
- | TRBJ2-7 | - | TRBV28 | TGTGCCAGCAGTTCCGTCCGGGACAAGCCCTACGAGCAGTACTTC | CASSSVRDKPYEQYF
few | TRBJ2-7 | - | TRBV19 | TGTGCCAGTAGTGCCTCAGAATACGAGCAGTACTTC | CASSASEYEQYF
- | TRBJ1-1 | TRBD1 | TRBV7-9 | TGTGCACCGAGCGGCCAGGGGGCGGACACTGAAGCTTTCTTT | CAPSGQGADTEAFF
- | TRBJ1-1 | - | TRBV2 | TGTGCCAGCAGTGATTTCTGGGGCGACACTGAAGCTTTCTTT | CASSDFWGDTEAFF
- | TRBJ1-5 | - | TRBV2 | TGTGCCAGCAGTGAAACCCCTTCCGGGCAGCCCCAGCATTTT | CASSETPSGQPQHF
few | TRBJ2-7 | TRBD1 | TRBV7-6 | TGTGCCAGCAGCTTAGGGACAGGTTCTTCCTACGAGCAGTACTTC | CASSLGTGSSYEQYF
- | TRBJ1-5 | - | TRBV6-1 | TGTGCCAGCAGTACAGGCTTTGGCAATCAGCCCCAGCATTTT | CASSTGFGNQPQHF
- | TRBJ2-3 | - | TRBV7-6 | TGTGCCAGCAGCTTAGCGTCAGGGTGGGGCACAGATACGCAGTATTTT | CASSLASGWGTDTQYF
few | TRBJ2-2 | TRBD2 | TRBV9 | TGTGCCAGCAGCGTATACGCGGGAGAGACCGGGGAGCTGTTTTTT | CASSVYAGETGELFF
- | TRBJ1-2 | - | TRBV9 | TGTGCCAGCAGCGCCGAGCGAAGGGAGGGCTACACCTTC | CASSAERREGYTF
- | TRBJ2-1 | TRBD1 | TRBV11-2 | TGTGCCAGCAGCTTCGGGACAGGGAATTTTGAGCAGTTCTTC | CASSFGTGNFEQFF
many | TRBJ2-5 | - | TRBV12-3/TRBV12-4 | TGTGCCAGCAGTTTACGCCTAGCTGGGGAGACCCAGTACTTC | CASSLRLAGETQYF